Presented here are 20 T cell receptor beta chains from one specimen sequenced in a study of blood T cells in healthy people across ages. Primed by a sample-barcoded 5' primer and a J-beta primer mix, a second PCR proceeded for roughly 6 to 12 cycles. A single record per CDR3 protein comes from TCRdb applying MiXCR to the 5' RACE reads. The table includes about 1.6 million distinct CDR3 sequences, about 35% detected once. Sequenced material: blood. These receptors were obtained from a woman aged 25 to 39 in good health.

V usage is TRBV3-1 and J usage is TRBJ2-5; D uncertain. V lost 1 base to trimming and J lost 2 bases, with 11 bases between them. Germline V CDR1 and CDR2: LGHDT, YNNKEL (reference sequence). This CDR3 has 15 amino acids. The CDR3 DNA reads TGTGCCAGCAGCCAAGTCAAGGGCGAGCAAGAGACCCAGTACTTC. This encodes CASSQVKGEQETQYF.

The rearrangement joins TRBV7-2 to TRBJ1-1, with D possibly TRBD1 on 6 matching bases. Germline V CDR1 and CDR2: SGHTA, FQGNSA. This CDR3 has 14 residues. Trimming cost V 3 bases and J 5 bases, with 13 bases left between them. In nucleotides, the CDR3 is TGTGCCAGCAGCTTGGCAGGGGAAATAACTGAAGCTTTCTTT. This gives the protein CASSLAGEITEAFF.

This clonotype appeared once. The chain employs TRBV3-1 and TRBJ1-1; D not resolved. Trimming took 8 bases from V and 0 from J, leaving 10 bases between them. The CDR3 is 13 amino acids. Germline V gene lookup returns CDR1 LGHDT and CDR2 YNNKEL (reference sequence). In DNA, the CDR3 is TGTGCCAGCGGCCTCGGCCTGAACACTGAAGCTTTCTTT. It specifies CASGLGLNTEAFF.

The J gene is TRBJ1-1, the V gene TRBV5-5; 9 bases are shared with TRBD1. Per the germline V gene, CDR1 is SGHKS and CDR2 is YYEKEE (reference sequence). Trimming at V came to 2 bases and at J to 5 bases, leaving 7 bases not matched to a gene. CDR3 length: 15 amino acids. CDR3 DNA: TGTGCCAGCAGCTTCGGGACAGGGAGGAGTACTGAAGCTTTCTTT. Translating it yields CASSFGTGRSTEAFF.

This clonotype has only a few counts. This may arise from a read error, as a much more abundant clone is one base away. The gene calls are TRBV11-1 and TRBJ2-7; the D is unclear. Germline V gene lookup returns CDR1 SGHAT and CDR2 FQDESV (reference sequence). Trimming took 1 base from V and 1 from J, leaving 5 bases between them. This CDR3 contains 13 residues. The CDR3 here is CASSLEESYEQYF. The CDR3, as DNA: TGTGCCAGCAGCTTAGAGGAGTCCTACGAGCAGTACTTC.

CDR3 protein: CASSRQERYGYTF. The CDR3, as DNA: TGTGCCAGCAGCCGACAGGAACGATATGGCTACACCTTC. The rearrangement uses TRBV27 and TRBJ1-2, with D possibly TRBD1 on 6 matching bases. The CDR3 is 13 amino acids. Trimming pared 6 bases from V and 5 bases from J, leaving 13 bases between. CDR1 MNHEY and CDR2 SMNVEV come from the germline V gene (reference sequence).

The chain employs TRBV3-1 and TRBJ1-2, with unresolved D. The CDR3 runs to 16 residues. Germline loops: CDR1 LGHDT, CDR2 YNNKEL (reference sequence). V lost 1 base to trimming and J lost 6 bases, with 18 bases between them. CDR3 region: CASSQVFSPHWDGYTF. In DNA, the CDR3 is TGTGCCAGCAGCCAAGTTTTTTCACCTCATTGGGATGGCTACACCTTC.

V usage is TRBV7-9 and J usage is TRBJ1-2, with no clear D. V lost 5 bases, J lost 3 bases, and 16 bases lay in between. There are 15 residues in the CDR3. CDR1 and CDR2 (germline): SEHNR, FQNEAQ (reference sequence). The CDR3 DNA sequence: TGTGCCAGCAGCCGGAGTTCGGTCGAGTACTATGGCTACACCTTC. Its translation is CASSRSSVEYYGYTF.

The chain has TRBV2 and TRBJ2-7; D may be TRBD1 or TRBD2 (5 bases each). V shed 3 bases and J shed 5 bases, with 8 bases lying between them. Germline V CDR1 and CDR2: SNHLY, FYNNEI. There are 12 residues in the CDR3. The CDR3 loop reads CASSDRGHEQYF. The CDR3 coding sequence is TGTGCCAGCAGTGATCGGGGCCACGAGCAGTACTTC.

This clonotype was detected ten times or more. V and J are TRBV20-1 and TRBJ2-1; the match to TRBD2 covers 8 bases. Germline V gives CDR1 DFQATT, CDR2 SNEGSKA (reference sequence). The CDR3 length is 12 residues. Germline trimming cut 7 bases from V and 7 bases from J; bases unmatched to any gene: 6. CDR3 in DNA: TGCAGTGAGGCGGGAGGTAAAAATGAGCAGTTCTTC. Protein product: CSEAGGKNEQFF.

This clonotype was recorded only once. The DNA for the CDR3 is TGCGCCAGCAGCCAAGTTGAGGCTTCGGGCGGGCAGTTCTTC. Translation: CASSQVEASGGQFF. The rearrangement links TRBV4-1 to TRBJ2-1, with D unresolved. Trimming took off 1 base at V and 12 bases at J, with 16 bases between the two ends. The CDR3 is 14 residues long. Germline V gene data show CDR1 as MGHRA and CDR2 as YSYEKL.

The chain employs TRBV3-1 and TRBJ2-6; 8 bases fit TRBD2. J lost 0 bases, V lost 8 bases, and 15 bases had no gene match. The CDR3 has 19 residues. CDR1 and CDR2 from the germline V gene are LGHDT and YNNKEL (reference sequence). The DNA for the CDR3 is TGTGCCAGCGGGGAAGTGTACGGCGGGAGGCTCTCTGGGGCCAACGTCCTGACTTTC. Translated, it gives CASGEVYGGRLSGANVLTF.

This clonotype has a single count. V is TRBV6-1 and J is TRBJ1-2, with D tentatively TRBD1 (5 bases). Germline CDR1 MNHNS, CDR2 SASEGT. The V end lost 3 bases, the J end lost 3 bases, and 8 bases lay between the germline ends. The CDR3 spans 13 residues. CDR3 residues: CASSDWGDYGYTF. Here the CDR3 DNA reads TGTGCCAGCAGTGATTGGGGGGACTATGGCTACACCTTC.

There are a few counts of this clonotype. The chain recombines TRBV7-2 with TRBJ2-1, with D unclear. The CDR3 loop spans 12 amino acids. CDR1 and CDR2 from the germline V gene are SGHTA and FQGNSA. Trimming shortened V by 2 bases and J by 9 bases, and 8 bases separated the two germline ends. The CDR3 nucleotides read TGTGCCAGCAGCTTATTCAGGACTGAGCAGTTCTTC. Translated: CASSLFRTEQFF. Full variable domain (remainder filled in from reference TRBV7-2 and TRBJ2-1): GAGVSQSPSNKVTEKGKDVELRCDPISGHTALYWYRQSLGQGLEFLIYFQGNSAPDKSGLPSDRFSAERTGGSVSTLTIQRTQQEDSAVYLCASSLFRTEQFFGPGTRLTVL.

The gene calls are TRBV29-1 and TRBJ1-1; D is ambiguous. Germline values: CDR1 SQVTM, CDR2 ANQGSEA. The germline V and J ends were trimmed by 4 bases and 0 bases, with 6 bases remaining between them. The CDR3 is 12 amino acids. The CDR3 spells CSVVRVNTEAFF. The CDR3 region has the DNA TGCAGCGTTGTTAGGGTGAACACTGAAGCTTTCTTT.

The chain links TRBV7-2 to TRBJ1-1; D uncertain. The germline V gene has CDR1 SGHTA and CDR2 FQGNSA. There are 15 residues in the CDR3. Trimming stripped 0 bases from V and 0 bases from J, with 8 bases between. The CDR3 DNA reads TGTGCCAGCAGCTTAGCAGCAGCCTTGAACACTGAAGCTTTCTTT. It specifies CASSLAAALNTEAFF.

This clonotype was counted a few times. The chain carries TRBV5-6 and TRBJ2-1; D possibly matches TRBD1 or TRBD2 (5 bases each). V gave up 4 bases and J gave up 4 bases, with 9 bases separating them. This CDR3 region has 13 residues. CDR1 is SGHDT and CDR2 is YYEEEE in the germline V gene. The DNA for the CDR3 is TGTGCCAGCAGCGGGTGGGGGTACAATGAGCAGTTCTTC. It yields the protein CASSGWGYNEQFF.

The CDR3 here is CASSQASGGYTDTQYF. CDR3 nucleotide sequence: TGTGCCAGCAGCCAGGCTAGCGGGGGGTATACAGATACGCAGTATTTT. The chain is built from TRBV3-1 and TRBJ2-3, with TRBD2 identical over 11 bases. V was pared by 3 bases and J by 3 bases, with 5 bases of the junction left unmatched. Per germline, CDR1 LGHDT and CDR2 YNNKEL (reference sequence). This CDR3 comprises 16 residues.

This clonotype was seen a few times. The chain recombines TRBV7-2 with TRBJ2-1; no firm D call. CDR3 length equals 15 residues. Trimming stripped 5 bases from V and 3 bases from J, with 14 bases between. CDR1 is SGHTA and CDR2 is FQGNSA in the germline V gene. This CDR3 is CASSPISGNYNEQFF. CDR3 nucleotides: TGTGCCAGCAGCCCTATCTCCGGAAACTACAATGAGCAGTTCTTC.

A note on this clonotype: Since a much larger clone is just one base distant, this may be a read error. The chain links TRBV12-3 or TRBV12-4 to TRBJ1-2, with D maybe TRBD1 (6 bases). CDR3 length: 16 amino acids. The CDR3, as DNA: TGTGCCAGCAGTTTGTCGGGCCGGACAGTGAACTATGGCCACACCTTC. Translated, it gives CASSLSGRTVNYGHTF.